The 32 T cell receptor beta chains below all came from one sample that was sequenced in a study of T cell responses to AZD1222 COVID-19 vaccine. The method was immunoSEQ multiplex PCR; TCRdb's version includes in-frame clones alone and lacks a portion of them. The sample records roughly 120,000 clones, over 75% being singletons. This sample comprised peripheral blood, obtained on day 0 of MenACWY control vaccination. The receptors come from an adult in good health.

This clone was picked up one time. The gene calls are TRBV7-9 and TRBJ1-2; 8 bases align to TRBD1. Unmatched junction bases numbered 10, after V lost 4 bases and J lost 6 bases. CDR3 length: 15 residues. Looked up from germline, CDR1 is SEHNR and CDR2 is FQNEAQ (reference sequence). Here the CDR3 reads CASSSFRKTGDGYTF. The CDR3 DNA is TGTGCCAGCAGCTCCTTTAGAAAGACAGGGGATGGCTACACCTTC.

This chain's CDR3 is CASSLAMSSYNEQFF. CDR3 nucleotide sequence: TGTGCCAGCAGCTTAGCGATGAGCTCCTACAATGAGCAGTTCTTC. This chain uses TRBV7-2 with TRBJ2-1; unclear D gene. V lost 0 bases, J lost 0 bases, and 6 bases lay in between. The length of the CDR3 is 15 residues. Germline V gene sequence: CDR1 SGHTA, CDR2 FQGNSA.

J is TRBJ1-1 and V is TRBV11-2; D is undetermined. CDR1 is SGHAT, CDR2 FQNNGV, per germline. There are 13 residues in the CDR3. V was cut by 3 bases and J by 2 bases, with 7 bases left in between. The CDR3 region is CASSLSENTEAFF. CDR3 nucleotides: TGTGCCAGCAGCTTGTCTGAAAACACTGAAGCTTTCTTT.

This chain links TRBV10-1 with TRBJ2-6; 7 bases agree with TRBD1. CDR3 size: 16 residues. Germline lookup yields CDR1 WNHNN and CDR2 SYGVQD (reference sequence). Trimming cost V 9 bases and J 1 base; bases outside gene matches: 9. The CDR3 loop reads CASKTGCSSGANVLTF. The DNA of the CDR3 is TGCGCCAGTAAGACAGGGTGTTCATCTGGGGCCAACGTCCTGACTTTC.

J is TRBJ1-1 and V is TRBV7-3, with TRBD1 as a possible D gene (5 bases). CDR3 length: 16 amino acids. Germline CDR1 is SGHTA and CDR2 is FQGTGA. The ends were cut back, 5 bases at V and 1 base at J, with 17 bases in the middle. This chain's CDR3 is CASSLGAGRRNTEAFF. The CDR3, as DNA: TGTGCCAGCAGCCTAGGGGCGGGACGGAGGAACACTGAAGCTTTCTTT.

V is TRBV11-2 and J is TRBJ2-3; D is undetermined. Germline V gives CDR1 SGHAT, CDR2 FQNNGV. V lost 1 base and J 0 bases, leaving 5 bases between the germline ends. The CDR3 sequence is 14 residues long. The DNA for the CDR3 is TGTGCCAGCAGCTTAGGCAGTAGCACAGATACGCAGTATTTT. Its translation is CASSLGSSTDTQYF.

V and J are TRBV15 and TRBJ2-6; no reliable D call. The CDR3 consists of 13 residues. The V end was cut by 5 bases, the J end by 3 bases, with 5 bases between. CDR1 is LNHNV, CDR2 YYDKDF, per germline (reference sequence). CDR3 region: CATSLYGANVLTF. CDR3 nucleotides: TGTGCCACCAGCCTATATGGGGCCAACGTCCTGACTTTC.

The chain couples TRBV9 to TRBJ2-1; TRBD2 matches at 7 bases. CDR3 length equals 15 residues. Per the germline V gene, CDR1 is SGDLS and CDR2 is YYNGEE. V trimming: 3 bases; J trimming: 6 bases; junction bases outside the gene matches: 9. DNA for the CDR3: TGTGCCAGCAGCGATCCCGGGACTACCTCCAATGAGCAGTTCTTC. Translating it yields CASSDPGTTSNEQFF.

CDR3 residues: CASSLVRESRGQGGLFF. The CDR3 coding sequence is TGTGCCAGCAGCTTGGTTCGGGAGAGCCGTGGACAGGGGGGACTGTTTTTT. The V and J genes are TRBV7-2 and TRBJ1-4, with 10 nucleotides matching TRBD1. The CDR3 totals 17 residues. J was trimmed by 13 bases and V by 3 bases; bases with no gene match: 17. Germline V gene lookup returns CDR1 SGHTA and CDR2 FQGNSA.

CDR3 nucleotides: TGCGCCAGCAGCCGGAGGAGGGAGTCCTACGAGCAGTACTTC. The encoded protein is CASSRRRESYEQYF. V gene TRBV4-3 combines with J gene TRBJ2-7, with D possibly matching TRBD2 (6 bases). The V end lost 4 bases, the J end lost 1 base, and 11 bases lay between the germline ends. CDR1 is LGHNA, CDR2 YSLEER, per germline. CDR3 length: 14 residues.

V and J are TRBV7-2 and TRBJ1-3; TRBD1 is a possible D gene (5 bases). The ends were cut back, 3 bases at V and 4 bases at J, with 7 bases in the middle. The CDR3 extends over 13 amino acids. Germline V gene lookup returns CDR1 SGHTA and CDR2 FQGNSA. The CDR3: CASSLRGGNTIYF. Written as DNA, the CDR3 is TGTGCCAGCAGCTTGAGGGGAGGAAACACCATATATTTT.

This sequence joins TRBV7-9 and TRBJ2-7; D is unclear. The V gene lost 1 base and the J gene lost 7 bases, with 8 bases spanning the gap. The CDR3 is made up of 12 amino acids. CDR1 is SEHNR, CDR2 FQNEAQ, per germline (reference sequence). CDR3 nucleotide sequence: TGTGCCAGCAGCTTAGGGGTTGGGGAGCAGTACTTC. Translating gives CASSLGVGEQYF.

The J gene is TRBJ2-7, the V gene TRBV5-1; 7 bases line up with TRBD1. Germline CDR1 SGHRS, CDR2 YFSETQ. CDR3 length: 14 residues. V trimming: 5 bases; J trimming: 1 base; junction bases outside the gene matches: 6. The CDR3 reads CASRQRTGSYEQYF. DNA of the CDR3: TGCGCCAGCAGACAAAGGACAGGTTCCTACGAGCAGTACTTC.

The chain couples TRBV23-1 to TRBJ2-3; 9 bases are shared with TRBD2. TRBV23-1 is sorted into the ORF group, with uncertain function. The CDR3 is made up of 15 amino acids. J lost 2 bases, V lost 3 bases, and 3 bases had no gene match. Here the CDR3 DNA reads TGCGCCAGCAGTCATCCTAGCGGGGCCACAGATACGCAGTATTTT. It specifies CASSHPSGATDTQYF.

V and J are TRBV6-5 and TRBJ2-1; no firm D call. Trimming removed 4 bases from V and 0 bases from J, with 13 bases in between. CDR1 is MNHEY, CDR2 SVGAGI, per germline. The CDR3 spans 16 residues. Here the CDR3 DNA reads TGTGCCAGCAGTTCCCACGAGTCCAGCTCCTACAATGAGCAGTTCTTC. This encodes CASSSHESSSYNEQFF.

V usage is TRBV7-6 and J usage is TRBJ1-5, with TRBD1 matching over 7 bases. V shed 2 bases and J 5 bases; nucleotides not matched to a gene: 6. Germline values: CDR1 SGHVS, CDR2 FNYEAQ. The CDR3 runs to 15 residues. The CDR3 DNA sequence: TGTGCCAGCAGCTTACGCGGAGGGGGCGATCAGCCCCAGCATTTT. Its translation: CASSLRGGGDQPQHF.

This chain links TRBV6-2 or TRBV6-3 with TRBJ1-5; a possible D gene is TRBD1 (6 bases). V lost 5 bases and J lost 5, with 16 bases in between. The CDR3 sequence is 15 residues long. Germline lookup yields CDR1 MNHEY and CDR2 SVGEGT. The chain's CDR3 is CASSQTQGWDQPQHF. The CDR3 nucleotides are TGTGCCAGCAGTCAAACCCAGGGGTGGGATCAGCCCCAGCATTTT.

The CDR3 region has the DNA TGCGCCAGCAGTGGGGAAATAGCCAAAAACATTCAGTACTTC. Protein: CASSGEIAKNIQYF. V usage is TRBV10-1 and J usage is TRBJ2-4; D remains ambiguous. This CDR3 comprises 14 residues. V was clipped by 4 bases and J by 0 bases, with 7 bases between them. From germline, CDR1 is WNHNN and CDR2 SYGVQD (reference sequence).

The gene calls are TRBV5-4 and TRBJ2-7, with 10 positions matching TRBD2. V lost 4 bases to trimming and J lost 2 bases; unmatched junction nucleotides: 3. This CDR3 region has 14 residues. In germline, CDR1 is SGHNT, CDR2 YYREEE (reference sequence). For the CDR3, the DNA is TGTGCCAGCAGCACCGGACTAGCGGCCTACGAGCAGTACTTC. Translation: CASSTGLAAYEQYF. Filled out from reference TRBV5-4 and TRBJ2-7, the complete variable domain reads ETGVTQSPTHLIKTRGQQVTLRCSSQSGHNTVSWYQQALGQGPQFIFQYYREEENGRGNFPPRFSGLQFPNYSSELNVNALELDDSALYLCASSTGLAAYEQYFGPGTRLTVT.

In nucleotides, the CDR3 is TGTGCCAGCAGCCAGGGGGCAGGGGACACCTACGAGCAGTACTTC. This gives the protein CASSQGAGDTYEQYF. The chain is built from TRBV6-5 and TRBJ2-7, with 8 bases fitting TRBD1. The CDR3 sequence is 15 residues long. Germline V lookup: CDR1 MNHEY, CDR2 SVGAGI. J lost 2 bases, V lost 6 bases, and 9 bases had no gene match.

The chain is built from TRBV18 and TRBJ2-3; 7 bases are shared with TRBD2. This CDR3 has 15 amino acids. Germline trimming cut 3 bases from V and 2 bases from J; bases unmatched to any gene: 5. Per germline, CDR1 KGHSH and CDR2 LQKENI. CDR3 loop: CASSPLGGTTDTQYF. CDR3 sequence (DNA): TGTGCCAGCTCACCGTTGGGGGGGACCACAGATACGCAGTATTTT.

CDR3 in DNA: TGTGCCAGCAGCTTCAAGGGAGGAACCGGGGAGCTGTTTTTT. It encodes CASSFKGGTGELFF. This sequence joins TRBV7-3 and TRBJ2-2, with D possibly TRBD2 on 6 matching bases. CDR1 and CDR2 from the germline V gene are SGHTA and FQGTGA. The CDR3 covers 14 residues. V was trimmed by 3 bases and J by 5 bases, leaving 10 bases between them.

This chain's CDR3 is CASSYSLARSYEQYF. CDR3 sequence (DNA): TGTGCCAGCAGTTACTCGCTAGCTAGGTCCTACGAGCAGTACTTC. V and J are TRBV6-2 or TRBV6-3 and TRBJ2-7, with a weak D call TRBD2 (5 bases). CDR1 and CDR2 (germline): MNHEY, SVGEGT. Deletions cut 0 bases from V and 1 base from J, with 10 bases between. The CDR3 sequence is 15 residues long.

Concerning this clone: Other DNA variants within this sample encode the same CDR3. The rearrangement joins TRBV7-3 to TRBJ1-1; D perhaps matches TRBD1 (6 bases). The CDR3 length is 17 residues. Germline loops: CDR1 SGHTA, CDR2 FQGTGA. Trimming removed 5 bases from V and 4 bases from J, with 23 bases in between. The CDR3 spells CASSPGAPGASSTEAFF. The CDR3 DNA reads TGTGCCAGCAGCCCGGGCGCGCCAGGGGCCTCGAGCACTGAAGCTTTCTTT.

The chain couples TRBV11-3 to TRBJ2-3, with 9 nucleotides matching TRBD2. V shed 2 bases and J 4 bases; nucleotides not matched to a gene: 4. CDR1 is SGHNT and CDR2 is YENEEA in the germline V gene. The CDR3 is 15 amino acids. The CDR3 loop reads CASSLSSGISDTQYF. The DNA of the CDR3 is TGTGCCAGCAGCTTATCTAGCGGGATTTCAGATACGCAGTATTTT.

V and J are TRBV19 and TRBJ2-3, with 11 bases fitting TRBD2. Germline V gene sequence: CDR1 LNHDA, CDR2 SQIVND (reference sequence). V was pared by 5 bases and J by 5 bases, with 15 bases of the junction left unmatched. CDR3 length: 18 amino acids. CDR3 loop: CASSVRVRGTSGIDTQYF. The CDR3 region has the DNA TGTGCCAGTAGTGTAAGAGTTCGCGGGACTAGCGGAATAGATACGCAGTATTTT.

The rearrangement joins TRBV28 to TRBJ2-6; 8 positions match TRBD1. V shed 8 bases, J shed 0 bases, and the junction held 6 bases outside the gene matches. The CDR3 extends over 16 amino acids. Germline V gene data show CDR1 as MDHEN and CDR2 as SYDVKM. The CDR3 region is CASGQGPYSGANVLTF. As DNA, the CDR3 is TGTGCCAGCGGACAGGGTCCCTACTCTGGGGCCAACGTCCTGACTTTC.

The rearrangement uses TRBV7-8 and TRBJ1-5; the match to TRBD1 covers 7 bases. The CDR3 is made up of 16 amino acids. V lost 5 bases to trimming and J lost 1 base; unmatched junction nucleotides: 8. CDR1 is SGHVS, CDR2 FQNEAQ, per germline. Here the CDR3 DNA reads TGTGCCAGCAGCGCTGAGGGACAGTCAAGCAATCAGCCCCAGCATTTT. Protein product: CASSAEGQSSNQPQHF. The full variable domain, in which reference TRBV7-8 and TRBJ1-5 provide the parts outside the CDR3, is GAGVSQSPRYKVAKRGQDVALRCDPISGHVSLFWYQQALGQGPEFLTYFQNEAQLDKSGLPSDRFFAERPEGSVSTLKIQRTQQEDSAVYLCASSAEGQSSNQPQHFGDGTRLSIL.

The chain joins TRBV29-1 to TRBJ2-5; 9 bases match TRBD1. V shed 6 bases, J shed 5 bases, and the junction held 10 bases outside the gene matches. CDR1 is SQVTM and CDR2 is ANQGSEA in the germline V gene. CDR3 size: 14 residues. The CDR3 DNA reads TGCAGCGTGGGGACAGGGACAGGGAGGGAGACCCAGTACTTC. Its translation is CSVGTGTGRETQYF. Looking up the rest from reference TRBV29-1 and TRBJ2-5 gives the full variable domain: SAVISQKPSRDICQRGTSLTIQCQVDSQVTMMFWYRQQPGQSLTLIATANQGSEATYESGFVIDKFPISRPNLTFSTLTVSNMSPEDSSIYLCSVGTGTGRETQYFGPGTRLLVL.

The chain uses TRBV9 and TRBJ2-7; tentative D call: TRBD2 (5 bases). The J call may be wrong; the DNA end is better matched by TRBJ2-5. This CDR3 region has 15 residues. Per germline, CDR1 SGDLS and CDR2 YYNGEE. This chain's CDR3 is CASSKSGVSQETQYF. CDR3 sequence (DNA): TGTGCCAGCAGCAAAAGCGGTGTCTCCCAAGAGACCCAGTACTTC.

CDR3: CASSPQGAGEQFF. The CDR3 DNA is TGTGCCAGCTCACCGCAGGGGGCAGGTGAGCAGTTCTTC. The chain carries TRBV18 and TRBJ2-1; 8 bases match TRBD1. The CDR3 runs to 13 residues. The trim removed 3 bases at V and 9 bases at J, leaving 4 bases unmatched. Germline values: CDR1 KGHSH, CDR2 LQKENI.

V usage is TRBV28 and J usage is TRBJ1-4, with TRBD1 as a possible D gene (5 bases). The CDR3 length is 14 residues. Germline assignment: CDR1 MDHEN and CDR2 SYDVKM. V lost 7 bases to trimming and J lost 5 bases, with 14 bases between them. The CDR3 nucleotides read TGTGCCAGCACCACCCAGGGATCAAATGAAAAACTGTTTTTT. It yields the protein CASTTQGSNEKLFF.